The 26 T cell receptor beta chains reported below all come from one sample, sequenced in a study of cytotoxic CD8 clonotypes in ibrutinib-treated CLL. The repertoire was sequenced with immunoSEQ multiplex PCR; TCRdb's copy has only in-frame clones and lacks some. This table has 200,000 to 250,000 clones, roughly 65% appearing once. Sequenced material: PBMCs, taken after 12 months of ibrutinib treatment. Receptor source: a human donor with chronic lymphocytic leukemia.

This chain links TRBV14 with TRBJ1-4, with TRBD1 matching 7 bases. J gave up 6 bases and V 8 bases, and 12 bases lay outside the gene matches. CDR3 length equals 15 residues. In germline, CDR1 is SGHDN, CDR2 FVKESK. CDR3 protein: CASARGDSNYEKLFF. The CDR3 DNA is TGTGCCAGCGCACGCGGGGACAGTAATTATGAAAAACTGTTTTTT.

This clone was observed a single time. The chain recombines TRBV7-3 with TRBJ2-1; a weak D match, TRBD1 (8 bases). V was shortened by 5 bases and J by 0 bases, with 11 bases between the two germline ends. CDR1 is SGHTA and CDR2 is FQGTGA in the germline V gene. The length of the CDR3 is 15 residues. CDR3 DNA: TGTGCCAGCAGCCACAGGGGGGGCTCCTACAATGAGCAGTTCTTC. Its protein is CASSHRGGSYNEQFF.

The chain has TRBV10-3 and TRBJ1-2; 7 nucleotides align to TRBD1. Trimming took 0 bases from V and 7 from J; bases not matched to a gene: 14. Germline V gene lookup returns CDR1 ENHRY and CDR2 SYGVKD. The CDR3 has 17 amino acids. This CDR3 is CAISESLGQRSRGGYTF. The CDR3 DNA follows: TGTGCCATCAGTGAGTCGCTGGGACAGAGATCTCGTGGTGGCTACACCTTC.

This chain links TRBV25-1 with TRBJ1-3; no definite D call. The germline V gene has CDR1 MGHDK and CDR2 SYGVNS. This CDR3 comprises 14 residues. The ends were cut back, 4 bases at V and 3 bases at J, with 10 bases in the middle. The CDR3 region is CASSGLYNGNTIYF. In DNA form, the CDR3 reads TGTGCCAGCAGTGGCCTGTACAATGGAAACACCATATATTTT. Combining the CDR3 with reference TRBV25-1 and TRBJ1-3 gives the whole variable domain EADIYQTPRYLVIGTGKKITLECSQTMGHDKMYWYQQDPGMELHLIHYSYGVNSTEKGDLSSESTVSRIRTEHFPLTLESARPSHTSQYLCASSGLYNGNTIYFGEGSWLTVV.

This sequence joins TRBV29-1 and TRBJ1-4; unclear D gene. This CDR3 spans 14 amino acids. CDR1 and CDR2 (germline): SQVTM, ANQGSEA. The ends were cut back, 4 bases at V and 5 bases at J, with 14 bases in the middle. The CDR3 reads CSVVKGVRNEKLFF. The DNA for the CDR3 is TGCAGCGTTGTCAAGGGAGTCAGGAATGAAAAACTGTTTTTT.

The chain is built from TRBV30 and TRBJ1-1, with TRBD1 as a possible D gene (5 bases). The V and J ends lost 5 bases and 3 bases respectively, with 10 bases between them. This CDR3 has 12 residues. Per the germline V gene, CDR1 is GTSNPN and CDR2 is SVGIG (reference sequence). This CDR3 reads CAWSRQYTEAFF. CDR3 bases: TGTGCCTGGTCCCGACAGTACACTGAAGCTTTCTTT.

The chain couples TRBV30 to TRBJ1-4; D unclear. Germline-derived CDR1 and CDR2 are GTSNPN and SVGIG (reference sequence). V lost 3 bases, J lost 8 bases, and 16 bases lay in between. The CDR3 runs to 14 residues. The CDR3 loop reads CAWSPGPSGEKLFF. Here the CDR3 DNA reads TGTGCCTGGAGCCCCGGTCCCTCTGGGGAAAAACTGTTTTTT. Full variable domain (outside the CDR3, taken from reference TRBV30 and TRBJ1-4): SQTIHQWPATLVQPVGSPLSLECTVEGTSNPNLYWYRQAAGRGLQLLFYSVGIGQISSEVPQNLSASRPQDRQFILSSKKLLLSDSGFYLCAWSPGPSGEKLFFGSGTQLSVL.

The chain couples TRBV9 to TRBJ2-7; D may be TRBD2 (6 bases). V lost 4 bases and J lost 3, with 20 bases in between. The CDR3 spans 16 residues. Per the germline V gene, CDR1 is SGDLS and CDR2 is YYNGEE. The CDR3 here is CASSPTPGLSNYEQYF. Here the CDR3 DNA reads TGTGCCAGCAGCCCCACGCCGGGACTGTCAAACTACGAGCAGTACTTC.

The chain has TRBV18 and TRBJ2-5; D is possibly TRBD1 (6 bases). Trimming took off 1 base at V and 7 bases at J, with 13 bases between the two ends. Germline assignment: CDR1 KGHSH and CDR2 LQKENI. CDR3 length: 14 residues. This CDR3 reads CASSPQGQGRTQYF. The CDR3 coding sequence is TGTGCCAGCTCACCACAGGGGCAGGGGAGGACCCAGTACTTC.

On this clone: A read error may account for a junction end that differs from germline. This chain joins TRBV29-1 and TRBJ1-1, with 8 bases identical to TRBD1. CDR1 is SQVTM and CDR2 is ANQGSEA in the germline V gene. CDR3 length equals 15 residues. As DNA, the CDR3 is TGCGGCGTTGAGATCCGGACAGGGCGGAACACTGAAGCTTTCTTT. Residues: CGVEIRTGRNTEAFF.

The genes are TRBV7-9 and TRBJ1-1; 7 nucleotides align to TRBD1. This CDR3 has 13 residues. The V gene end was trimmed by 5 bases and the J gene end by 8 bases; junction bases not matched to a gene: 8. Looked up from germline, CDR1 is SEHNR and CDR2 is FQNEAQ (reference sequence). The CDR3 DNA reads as TGTGCCAGCAGCCGACAGGGCCCCAGGGAAGCTTTCTTT. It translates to CASSRQGPREAFF.

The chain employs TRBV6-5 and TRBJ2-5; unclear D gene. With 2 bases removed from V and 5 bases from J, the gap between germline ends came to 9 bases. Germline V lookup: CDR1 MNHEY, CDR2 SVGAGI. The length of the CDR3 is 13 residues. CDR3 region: CASSYHSKETQYF. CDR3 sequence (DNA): TGTGCCAGCAGTTACCACTCTAAGGAGACCCAGTACTTC.

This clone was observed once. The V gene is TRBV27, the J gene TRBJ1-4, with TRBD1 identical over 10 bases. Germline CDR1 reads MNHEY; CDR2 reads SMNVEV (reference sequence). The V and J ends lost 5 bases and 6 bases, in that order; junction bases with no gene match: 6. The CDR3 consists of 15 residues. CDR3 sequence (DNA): TGTGCCAGCAGTCCCCTGACAGGGGGCCATGAAAAACTGTTTTTT. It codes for CASSPLTGGHEKLFF.

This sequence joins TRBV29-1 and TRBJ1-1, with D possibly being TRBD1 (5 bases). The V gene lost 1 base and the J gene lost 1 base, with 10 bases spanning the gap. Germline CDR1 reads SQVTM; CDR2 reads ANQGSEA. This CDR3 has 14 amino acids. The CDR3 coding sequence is TGCAGCGTTGAAGGGGGAGGACAGAACACTGAAGCTTTCTTT. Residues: CSVEGGGQNTEAFF.

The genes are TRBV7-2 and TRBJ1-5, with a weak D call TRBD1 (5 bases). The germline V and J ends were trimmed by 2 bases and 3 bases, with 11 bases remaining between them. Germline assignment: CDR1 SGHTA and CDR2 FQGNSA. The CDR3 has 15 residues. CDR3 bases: TGTGCCAGCAGCTTAACTCGGGACTTCAATCAGCCCCAGCATTTT. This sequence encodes CASSLTRDFNQPQHF.

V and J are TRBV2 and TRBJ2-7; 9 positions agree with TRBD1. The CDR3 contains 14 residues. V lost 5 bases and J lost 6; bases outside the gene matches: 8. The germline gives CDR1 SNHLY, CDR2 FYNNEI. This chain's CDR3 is CASSRRTGVGEQYF. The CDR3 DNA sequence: TGTGCCAGCAGTAGACGGACAGGGGTGGGCGAGCAGTACTTC.

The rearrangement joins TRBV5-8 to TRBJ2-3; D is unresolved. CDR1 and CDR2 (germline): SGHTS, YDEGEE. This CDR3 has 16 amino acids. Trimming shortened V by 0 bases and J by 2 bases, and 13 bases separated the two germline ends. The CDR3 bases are TGTGCCAGCAGCTTGGCTGGGATATTCTTCACAGATACGCAGTATTTT. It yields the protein CASSLAGIFFTDTQYF.

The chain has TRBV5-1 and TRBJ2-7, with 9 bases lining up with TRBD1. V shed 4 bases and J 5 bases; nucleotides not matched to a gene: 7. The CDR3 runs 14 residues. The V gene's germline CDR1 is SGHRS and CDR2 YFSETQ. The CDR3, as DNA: TGCGCCAGCAGCCGGGGACAGGGAGGACACGAGCAGTACTTC. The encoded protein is CASSRGQGGHEQYF.

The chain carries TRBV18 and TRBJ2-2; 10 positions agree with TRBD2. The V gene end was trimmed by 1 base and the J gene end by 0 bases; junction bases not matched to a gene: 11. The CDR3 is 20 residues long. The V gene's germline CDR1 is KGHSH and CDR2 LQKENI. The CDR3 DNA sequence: TGTGCCAGCTCACCACGTATAGCGGGGGGATCCACTGCGAACACCGGGGAGCTGTTTTTT. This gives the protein CASSPRIAGGSTANTGELFF.

CDR3 residues: CASSHDLSGSYEQYF. In DNA form, the CDR3 reads TGTGCCAGCAGCCACGACTTAAGCGGCTCCTACGAGCAGTACTTC. This chain joins TRBV2 and TRBJ2-7, with D perhaps TRBD2 (5 bases). Trimming pared 6 bases from V and 0 bases from J, leaving 15 bases between. CDR1 is SNHLY, CDR2 FYNNEI, per germline. There are 15 residues in the CDR3.

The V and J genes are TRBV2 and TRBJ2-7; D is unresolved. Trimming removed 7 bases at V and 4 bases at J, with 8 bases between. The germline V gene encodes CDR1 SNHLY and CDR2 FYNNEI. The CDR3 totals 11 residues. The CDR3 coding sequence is TGTGCCAGCAATCTTCATTACGAGCAGTACTTC. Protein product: CASNLHYEQYF.

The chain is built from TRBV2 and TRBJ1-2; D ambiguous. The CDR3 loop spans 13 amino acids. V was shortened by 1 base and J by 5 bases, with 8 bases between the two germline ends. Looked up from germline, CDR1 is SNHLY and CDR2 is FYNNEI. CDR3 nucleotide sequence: TGTGCCAGCAGTGAAGTGGAGAGGTATGGCTACACCTTC. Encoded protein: CASSEVERYGYTF.

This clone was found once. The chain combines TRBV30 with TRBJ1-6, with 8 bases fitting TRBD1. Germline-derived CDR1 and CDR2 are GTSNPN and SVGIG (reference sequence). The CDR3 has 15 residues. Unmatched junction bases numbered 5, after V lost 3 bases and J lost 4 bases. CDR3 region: CAWRVGQGYNSPLHF. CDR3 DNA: TGTGCCTGGAGGGTTGGACAGGGTTATAATTCACCCCTCCACTTT. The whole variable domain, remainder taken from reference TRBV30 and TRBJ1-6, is SQTIHQWPATLVQPVGSPLSLECTVEGTSNPNLYWYRQAAGRGLQLLFYSVGIGQISSEVPQNLSASRPQDRQFILSSKKLLLSDSGFYLCAWRVGQGYNSPLHFGNGTRLTVT.

CDR3: CAISDGGSDTQYF. Written as DNA, the CDR3 is TGTGCCATCAGTGATGGCGGATCAGATACGCAGTATTTT. The chain carries TRBV10-3 and TRBJ2-3; the D is unclear. This CDR3 spans 13 amino acids. V was trimmed by 3 bases and J by 4 bases, leaving 8 bases between them. The germline V gene encodes CDR1 ENHRY and CDR2 SYGVKD.

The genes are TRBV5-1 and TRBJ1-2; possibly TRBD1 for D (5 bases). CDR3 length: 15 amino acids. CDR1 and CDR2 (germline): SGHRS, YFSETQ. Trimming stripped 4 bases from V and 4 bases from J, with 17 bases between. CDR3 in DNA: TGCGCCAGCAGCGGAACCGGGACGAACTTCTATGGCTACACCTTC. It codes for CASSGTGTNFYGYTF.

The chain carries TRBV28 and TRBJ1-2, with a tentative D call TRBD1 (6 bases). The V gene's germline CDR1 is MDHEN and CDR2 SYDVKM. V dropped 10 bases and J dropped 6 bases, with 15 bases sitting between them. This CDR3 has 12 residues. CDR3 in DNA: TGTGCCACCACGGGGGGGGGCGATGGCTACACCTTC. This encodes CATTGGGDGYTF.